This TCR beta chain was profiled in a study of lung T cells in sarcoidosis with Löfgren's syndrome. About the study: Sarcoidosis features CD4+ T cell accumulation in bronchoalveolar lavage fluid. Whole-study results and caveats: Recognition of an unidentified sarcoidosis antigen was only suggested.

In its sample, this clonotype was seen many times. Its target is unknown. Each CDR3 protein is one row after TCRdb ran MiXCR on the reads. The data show 8,000 to 10,000 distinct CDR3 sequences, with 20% to 25% seen just once and 20% to 25% held by the top ten. This TCR derives from a human donor with sarcoidosis (Löfgren's syndrome or another form), or a control subject (not recorded which). The specimen sequenced was CD4+ T cells from bronchoalveolar lavage fluid.

CDR3 in amino acids: CSARDRPSSYEQYF. The CDR3 nucleotides read TGCAGTGCTAGAGACAGACCCAGCTCCTACGAGCAGTACTTC. The chain joins TRBV20-1 to TRBJ2-7; D unresolved. The CDR3 is 14 residues long. V was trimmed by 0 bases and J by 0 bases, leaving 9 bases between them. Germline values: CDR1 DFQATT, CDR2 SNEGSKA (reference sequence).